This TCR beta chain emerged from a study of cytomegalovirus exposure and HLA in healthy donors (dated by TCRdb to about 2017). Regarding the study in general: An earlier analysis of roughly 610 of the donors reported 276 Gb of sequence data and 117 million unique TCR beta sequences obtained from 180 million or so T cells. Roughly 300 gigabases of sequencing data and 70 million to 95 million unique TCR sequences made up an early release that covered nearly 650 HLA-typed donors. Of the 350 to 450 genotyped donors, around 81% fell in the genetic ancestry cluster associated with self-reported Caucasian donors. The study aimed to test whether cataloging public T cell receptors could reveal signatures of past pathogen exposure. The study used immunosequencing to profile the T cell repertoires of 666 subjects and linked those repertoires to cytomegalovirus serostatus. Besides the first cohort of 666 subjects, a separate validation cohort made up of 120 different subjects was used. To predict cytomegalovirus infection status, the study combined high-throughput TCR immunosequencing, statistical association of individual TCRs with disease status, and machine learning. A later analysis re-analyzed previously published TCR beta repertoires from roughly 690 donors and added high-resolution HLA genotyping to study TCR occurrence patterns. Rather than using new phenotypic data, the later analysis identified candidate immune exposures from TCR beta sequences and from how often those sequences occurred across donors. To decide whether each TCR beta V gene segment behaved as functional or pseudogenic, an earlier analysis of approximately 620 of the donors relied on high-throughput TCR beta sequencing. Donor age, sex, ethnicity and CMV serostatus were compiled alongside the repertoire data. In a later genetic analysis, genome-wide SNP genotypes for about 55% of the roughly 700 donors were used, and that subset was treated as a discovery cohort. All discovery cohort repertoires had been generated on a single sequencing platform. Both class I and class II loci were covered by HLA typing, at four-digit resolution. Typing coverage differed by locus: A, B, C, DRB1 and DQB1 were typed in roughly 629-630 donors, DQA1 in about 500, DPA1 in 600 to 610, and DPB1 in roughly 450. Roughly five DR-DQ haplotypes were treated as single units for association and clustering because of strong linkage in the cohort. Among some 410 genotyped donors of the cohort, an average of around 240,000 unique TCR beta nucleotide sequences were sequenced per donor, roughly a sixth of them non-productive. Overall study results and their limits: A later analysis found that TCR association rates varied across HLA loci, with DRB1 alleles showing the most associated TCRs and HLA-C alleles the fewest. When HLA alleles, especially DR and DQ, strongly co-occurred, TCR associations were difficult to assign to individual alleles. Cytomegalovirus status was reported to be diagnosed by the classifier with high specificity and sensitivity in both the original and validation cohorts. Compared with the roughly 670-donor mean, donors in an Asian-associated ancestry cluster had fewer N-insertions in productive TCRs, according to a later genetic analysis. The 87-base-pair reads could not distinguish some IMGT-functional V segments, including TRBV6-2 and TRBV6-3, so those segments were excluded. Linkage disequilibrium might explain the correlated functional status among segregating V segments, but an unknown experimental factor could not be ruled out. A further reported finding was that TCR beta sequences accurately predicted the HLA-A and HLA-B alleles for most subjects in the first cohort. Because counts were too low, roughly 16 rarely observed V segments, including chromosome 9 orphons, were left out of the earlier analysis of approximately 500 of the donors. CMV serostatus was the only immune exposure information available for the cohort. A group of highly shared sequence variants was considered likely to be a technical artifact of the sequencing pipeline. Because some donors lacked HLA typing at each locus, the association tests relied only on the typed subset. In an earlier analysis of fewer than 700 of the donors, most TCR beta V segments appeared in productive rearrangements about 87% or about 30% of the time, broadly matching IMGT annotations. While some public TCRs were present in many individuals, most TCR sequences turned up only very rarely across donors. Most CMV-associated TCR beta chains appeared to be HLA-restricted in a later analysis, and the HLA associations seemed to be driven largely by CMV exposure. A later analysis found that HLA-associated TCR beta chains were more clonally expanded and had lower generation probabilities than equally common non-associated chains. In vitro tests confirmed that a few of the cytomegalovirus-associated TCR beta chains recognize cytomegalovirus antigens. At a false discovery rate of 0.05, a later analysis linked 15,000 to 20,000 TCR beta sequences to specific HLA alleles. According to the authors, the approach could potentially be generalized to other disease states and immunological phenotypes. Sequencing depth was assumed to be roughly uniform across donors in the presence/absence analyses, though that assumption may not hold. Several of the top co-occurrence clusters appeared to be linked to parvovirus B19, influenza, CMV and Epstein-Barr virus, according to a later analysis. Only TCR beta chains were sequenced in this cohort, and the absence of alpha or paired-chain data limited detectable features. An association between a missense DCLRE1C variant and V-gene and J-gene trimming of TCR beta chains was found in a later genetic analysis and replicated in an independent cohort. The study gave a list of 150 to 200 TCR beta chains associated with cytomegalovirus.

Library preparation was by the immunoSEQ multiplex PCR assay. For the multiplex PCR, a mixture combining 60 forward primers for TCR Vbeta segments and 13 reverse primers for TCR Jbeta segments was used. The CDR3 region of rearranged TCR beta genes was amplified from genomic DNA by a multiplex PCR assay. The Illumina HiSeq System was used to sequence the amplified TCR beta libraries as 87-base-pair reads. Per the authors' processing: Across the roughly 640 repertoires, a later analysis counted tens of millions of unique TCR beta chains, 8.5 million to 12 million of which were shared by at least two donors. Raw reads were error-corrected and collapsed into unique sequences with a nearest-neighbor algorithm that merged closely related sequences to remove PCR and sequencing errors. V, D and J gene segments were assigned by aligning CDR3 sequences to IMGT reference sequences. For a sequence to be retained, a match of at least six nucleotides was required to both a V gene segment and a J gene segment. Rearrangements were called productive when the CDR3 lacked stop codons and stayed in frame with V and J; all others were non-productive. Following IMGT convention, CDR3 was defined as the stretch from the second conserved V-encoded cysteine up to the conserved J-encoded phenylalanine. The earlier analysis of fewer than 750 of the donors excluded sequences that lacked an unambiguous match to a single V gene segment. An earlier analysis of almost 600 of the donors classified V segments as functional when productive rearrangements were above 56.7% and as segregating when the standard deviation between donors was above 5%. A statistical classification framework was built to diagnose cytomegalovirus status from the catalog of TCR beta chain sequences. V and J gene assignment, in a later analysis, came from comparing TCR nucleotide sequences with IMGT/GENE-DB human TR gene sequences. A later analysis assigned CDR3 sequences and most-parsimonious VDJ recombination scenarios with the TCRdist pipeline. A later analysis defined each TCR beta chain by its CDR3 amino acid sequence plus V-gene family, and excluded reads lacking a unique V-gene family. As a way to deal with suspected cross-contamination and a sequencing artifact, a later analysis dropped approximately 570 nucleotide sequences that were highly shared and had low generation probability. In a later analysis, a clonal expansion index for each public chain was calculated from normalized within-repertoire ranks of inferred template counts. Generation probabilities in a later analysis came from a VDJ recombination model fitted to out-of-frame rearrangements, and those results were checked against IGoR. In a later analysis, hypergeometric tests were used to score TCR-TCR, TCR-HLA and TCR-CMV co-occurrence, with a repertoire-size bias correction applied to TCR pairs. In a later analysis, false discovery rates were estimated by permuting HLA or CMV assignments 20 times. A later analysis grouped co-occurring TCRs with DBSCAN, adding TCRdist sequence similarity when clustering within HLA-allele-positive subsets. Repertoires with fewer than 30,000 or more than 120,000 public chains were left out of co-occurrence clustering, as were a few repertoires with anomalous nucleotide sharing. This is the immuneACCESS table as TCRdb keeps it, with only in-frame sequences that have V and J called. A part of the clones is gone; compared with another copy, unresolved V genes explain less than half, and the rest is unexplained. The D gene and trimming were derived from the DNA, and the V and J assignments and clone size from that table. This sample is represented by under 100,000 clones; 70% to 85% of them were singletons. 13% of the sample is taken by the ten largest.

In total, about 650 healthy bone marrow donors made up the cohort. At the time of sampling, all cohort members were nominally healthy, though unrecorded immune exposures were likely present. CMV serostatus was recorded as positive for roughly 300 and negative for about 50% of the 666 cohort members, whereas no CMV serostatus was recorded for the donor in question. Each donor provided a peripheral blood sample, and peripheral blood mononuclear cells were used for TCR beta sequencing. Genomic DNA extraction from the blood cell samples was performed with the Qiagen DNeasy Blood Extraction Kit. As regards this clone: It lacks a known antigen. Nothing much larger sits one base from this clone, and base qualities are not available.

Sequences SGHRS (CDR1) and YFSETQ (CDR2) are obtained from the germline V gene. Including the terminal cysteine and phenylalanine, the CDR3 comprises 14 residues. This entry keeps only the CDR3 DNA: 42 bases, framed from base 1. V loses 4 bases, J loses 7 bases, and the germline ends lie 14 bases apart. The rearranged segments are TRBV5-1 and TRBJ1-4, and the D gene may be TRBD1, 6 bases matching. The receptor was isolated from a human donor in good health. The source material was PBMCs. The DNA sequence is TGCGCCAGCAGCCCACAGGGTGGAGGTGAAAAACTGTTTTTT. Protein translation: CASSPQGGGEKLFF.